This entry lists 29 T cell receptor beta chains sequenced from one sample in a study of T cells in Graves' hyperthyroidism and ophthalmopathy. There were TCR beta CDR3 regions amplified from RNA transcripts. HTBI primers were used for first-round RT-PCR of the TCR CDR3. TCRdb redid the calling of the multiplex PCR reads with MiXCR, one entry per CDR3 protein. This table has about 500,000 distinct CDR3 sequences, 14% appearing once. The specimen was blood. Source of these receptors: a woman aged 18 to 35 with Graves' hyperthyroidism.

Regarding this clonotype: One base away lies a much larger clone, so this may be a sequencing read error. V is TRBV6-2 or TRBV6-3 and J is TRBJ2-1; D gene uncertain. CDR1 and CDR2 (germline): MNHEY, SVGEGT. CDR3 length equals 13 residues. The CDR3 DNA reads TGTGCCAGCAGCTCCTTCTACTACAATGACCAGTTCTTC. It is translated as CASSSFYYNDQFF.

This clonotype showed up many times. The chain joins TRBV12-3 or TRBV12-4 to TRBJ2-3, with TRBD1 identical over 8 bases. The J segment lost 2 bases and the V segment lost 7 bases, leaving 5 bases of the junction unmatched. The CDR3 is 14 amino acids. CDR3 region: CASNRQGITDTQYF. CDR3 bases: TGTGCCAGCAACCGACAGGGGATCACAGATACGCAGTATTTT.

There are many counts of this clonotype. The chain employs TRBV30 and TRBJ1-1; D possibly corresponds to TRBD1 (6 bases). CDR1 is GTSNPN and CDR2 is SVGIG in the germline V gene (reference sequence). V was cut by 0 bases and J by 7 bases, with 12 bases left in between. CDR3 size: 13 residues. CDR3 in amino acids: CAWSVGAGDEAFF. CDR3 in DNA: TGTGCCTGGAGTGTAGGGGCAGGGGATGAAGCTTTCTTT.

This clonotype was observed a few times. This chain links TRBV12-3 or TRBV12-4 with TRBJ2-2, with D possibly being TRBD2 (6 bases). V was trimmed by 3 bases and J by 4 bases, leaving 9 bases between them. The CDR3 has 14 residues. This chain's CDR3 is CASSFRELTGELFF. The CDR3 nucleotides read TGTGCCAGCAGTTTTCGGGAGCTCACCGGGGAGCTGTTTTTT.

The J gene is TRBJ2-1, the V gene TRBV30; 13 nucleotides match TRBD2. The CDR3 covers 14 residues. The germline V gene encodes CDR1 GTSNPN and CDR2 SVGIG (reference sequence). Trimming cost V 5 bases and J 12 bases; bases outside gene matches: 10. The CDR3 DNA is TGTGCCTGGTCGCCGGGACTAGCGGGAACCTGGCAGTTCTTC. Protein product: CAWSPGLAGTWQFF.

The sample holds many counts of this clonotype. This chain links TRBV30 with TRBJ1-1; D unresolved. CDR1 is GTSNPN and CDR2 is SVGIG in the germline V gene (reference sequence). The V end was cut by 3 bases, the J end by 8 bases, with 10 bases between. The CDR3 runs to 11 residues. CDR3 in DNA: TGTGCCTGGAGAGCCCCCACAGAAGCTTTCTTT. Its protein is CAWRAPTEAFF.

Regarding this clonotype: Since a much larger clone is just one base distant, this may be a read error. V gene TRBV12-3 or TRBV12-4 combines with J gene TRBJ2-7; D is undetermined. Trimming left V 4 bases short and J 0 bases short, with 10 bases between. The CDR3 spans 14 residues. The CDR3 coding sequence is TGTGCCAGCAGTTCATTCGAAAGCTCCTACGAGCAGTACTTC. This gives the protein CASSSFESSYEQYF.

This chain links TRBV4-2 with TRBJ1-3, with D unclear. CDR1 and CDR2 from the germline V gene are LGHNA and YNFKEQ. The CDR3 contains 15 residues. Trimming stripped 1 base from V and 2 bases from J, with 9 bases between. The chain's CDR3 is CASSQAGGTGNTIYF. CDR3 in DNA: TGTGCCAGCAGCCAAGCTGGAGGCACTGGAAACACCATATATTTT.

V and J are TRBV14 and TRBJ2-5, with D maybe TRBD1 (6 bases). V lost 2 bases to trimming and J lost 1 base, with 11 bases between them. CDR1 SGHDN and CDR2 FVKESK come from the germline V gene. CDR3 size: 15 residues. The CDR3 here is CASSQWQGFQETQYF. The CDR3 DNA reads as TGTGCCAGCAGCCAATGGCAGGGGTTCCAAGAGACCCAGTACTTC.

This chain connects TRBV2 to TRBJ1-6; possible D gene TRBD1, 6 bases. This CDR3 has 18 residues. Germline CDR1 SNHLY, CDR2 FYNNEI. V lost 2 bases, J lost 4 bases, and 18 bases lay in between. Here the CDR3 DNA reads TGTGCCAGCAGTGAACCCCAGGGGACCAAGGGTTATAATTCACCCCTCCACTTT. Its protein product is CASSEPQGTKGYNSPLHF.

This clonotype has a count of ten or more. This chain links TRBV12-3 or TRBV12-4 with TRBJ1-2; 8 bases fit TRBD1. CDR3 length: 13 amino acids. V gave up 6 bases and J gave up 4 bases; unmatched junction bases: 4. The CDR3 region has the DNA TGTGCCAGCAGGCGGGGACAGGCCTATGGCTACACCTTC. This sequence encodes CASRRGQAYGYTF.

This clonotype came up many times. The rearrangement links TRBV7-9 to TRBJ1-6, with 9 bases lining up with TRBD1. The CDR3 consists of 14 residues. The germline V gene encodes CDR1 SEHNR and CDR2 FQNEAQ (reference sequence). Trimming removed 1 base from V and 10 bases from J; junction bases left unmatched: 2. As DNA, the CDR3 is TGTGCCAGCAGCTTAGACAGGGGGCTGTCACCCCTCCACTTT. Translation gives CASSLDRGLSPLHF.

In its sample, this clonotype was seen many times. The chain recombines TRBV12-3 or TRBV12-4 with TRBJ1-3, with D perhaps TRBD1 (6 bases). V was shortened by 7 bases and J by 0 bases, with 16 bases between the two germline ends. This CDR3 is built from 16 residues. CDR3 loop: CASTHPGGGSGNTIYF. The CDR3 coding sequence is TGTGCCAGCACTCACCCGGGAGGGGGCTCTGGAAACACCATATATTTT.

This clonotype was detected a few times. The chain has TRBV18 and TRBJ2-7, with a weak D call TRBD2 (5 bases). There are 15 residues in the CDR3. V was cut by 7 bases and J by 4 bases, with 20 bases left in between. Germline V gene lookup returns CDR1 KGHSH and CDR2 LQKENI. This CDR3 is CASCGGRRLRYEQYV. CDR3 DNA: TGTGCCAGCTGTGGTGGCAGGAGGCTTAGGTACGAGCAGTACGTC.

The chain carries TRBV7-8 and TRBJ1-2; TRBD1 agrees at 8 bases. Germline values: CDR1 SGHVS, CDR2 FQNEAQ. V lost 0 bases, J lost 2 bases, and 5 bases stayed unmatched. This CDR3 is built from 16 residues. Written as DNA, the CDR3 is TGTGCCAGCAGCTTAGCTGCTGGGACAGGCAACTATGGCTACACCTTC. Its protein is CASSLAAGTGNYGYTF.

This clonotype was seen a handful of times. The chain is built from TRBV12-3 or TRBV12-4 and TRBJ1-3; D not certain. The CDR3 totals 14 residues. The V gene lost 7 bases and the J gene lost 0 bases, with 10 bases spanning the gap. The CDR3 DNA follows: TGTGCCAGCACCCTGGATAGCTCTGGAAACACCATATATTTT. Translation: CASTLDSSGNTIYF.

In this sample, this clonotype turned up a few times. The rearrangement links TRBV11-3 to TRBJ2-2, with TRBD2 matching 11 bases. The CDR3 runs 18 residues. Trimming took 5 bases from V and 4 from J; bases not matched to a gene: 12. Germline V lookup: CDR1 SGHNT, CDR2 YENEEA. CDR3 sequence reads: CASSTSPLAGGVTGELFF. DNA of the CDR3: TGTGCCAGCAGCACTTCCCCTCTAGCGGGAGGTGTCACCGGGGAGCTGTTTTTT.

The chain has TRBV6-1 and TRBJ1-1, with D uncertain. CDR3 length equals 15 residues. Trimming took off 5 bases at V and 0 bases at J, with 13 bases between the two ends. CDR1 MNHNS and CDR2 SASEGT come from the germline V gene. The CDR3 reads CASSKDNAMNTEAFF. The DNA for the CDR3 is TGTGCCAGCAGTAAGGATAATGCCATGAACACTGAAGCTTTCTTT.

There are many counts of this clonotype. This rearrangement joins TRBV7-9 to TRBJ2-5; tentatively, D is TRBD2 (5 bases). The length of the CDR3 is 17 residues. V lost 5 bases, J lost 4 bases, and 23 bases lay in between. From germline, CDR1 is SEHNR and CDR2 FQNEAQ (reference sequence). CDR3 DNA sequence: TGTGCCAGCAGCCCCCCCACCTGGGAGTTCTTCGGAGAGACCCAGTACTTC. Protein product: CASSPPTWEFFGETQYF.

Many counts were recorded for this clonotype. The chain recombines TRBV2 with TRBJ2-2, with D maybe TRBD2 (6 bases). Germline V gene data show CDR1 as SNHLY and CDR2 as FYNNEI. The CDR3 spans 13 residues. Deletions cut 8 bases from V and 3 bases from J, with 10 bases between. CDR3 coding DNA: TGTGCCAGCGGGGACTTTGACACCGGGGAGCTGTTTTTT. Translating it yields CASGDFDTGELFF.

V usage is TRBV9 and J usage is TRBJ1-3; a weak D match, TRBD1 (6 bases). Trimming pared 4 bases from V and 1 base from J, leaving 12 bases between. The CDR3 contains 15 residues. Germline CDR1 SGDLS, CDR2 YYNGEE. This CDR3 reads CASSSSTGSGNTIYF. The CDR3 region has the DNA TGTGCCAGCAGCTCCAGCACAGGGTCTGGAAACACCATATATTTT. The variable domain in full, completed from reference TRBV9 and TRBJ1-3, reads DSGVTQTPKHLITATGQRVTLRCSPRSGDLSVYWYQQSLDQGLQFLIQYYNGEERAKGNILERFSAQQFPDLHSELNLSSLELGDSALYFCASSSSTGSGNTIYFGEGSWLTVV.

This clonotype was detected ten times or more. The V call is TRBV19, the J call TRBJ2-3; TRBD2 is a possible D gene (6 bases). V gave up 1 base and J gave up 1 base, with 15 bases separating them. The CDR3 consists of 17 residues. Germline V gene sequence: CDR1 LNHDA, CDR2 SQIVND (reference sequence). DNA of the CDR3: TGTGCCAGTAGTATAGGTCCGGGGGAATACCGCACAGATACGCAGTATTTT. As protein: CASSIGPGEYRTDTQYF.

This clonotype was detected many times. The rearrangement links TRBV12-3 or TRBV12-4 to TRBJ1-2; D is perhaps TRBD1 (6 bases). V was shortened by 3 bases and J by 13 bases, with 15 bases between the two germline ends. CDR3 length: 12 amino acids. CDR3 DNA sequence: TGTGCCAGCAGTTTGGGGCAGGGGCGGTGCACCTTC. Translation gives CASSLGQGRCTF.

The sample holds a few counts of this clonotype. The V call is TRBV20-1, the J call TRBJ2-3, with D perhaps TRBD2 (6 bases). V shed 5 bases and J shed 2 bases, with 17 bases lying between them. The CDR3 spans 15 residues. The germline V gene encodes CDR1 DFQATT and CDR2 SNEGSKA (reference sequence). The chain's CDR3 is CSAGVGEVLTDTQYF. CDR3 coding DNA: TGCAGTGCTGGAGTGGGGGAGGTACTCACAGATACGCAGTATTTT.

This clonotype was found many times. The chain joins TRBV5-1 to TRBJ2-3, with D possibly being TRBD2 (6 bases). V lost 1 base and J lost 5, with 11 bases in between. Germline CDR1 and CDR2: SGHRS and YFSETQ. The CDR3 is made up of 14 amino acids. CDR3 amino acids: CASSLRREIDTQYF. The CDR3 region has the DNA TGCGCCAGCAGCTTGCGCCGGGAGATAGATACGCAGTATTTT.

In its sample, this clonotype was seen many times. The chain employs TRBV29-1 and TRBJ1-2; D is possibly TRBD1 (6 bases). With 1 base removed from V and 6 bases from J, the gap between germline ends came to 12 bases. CDR1 is SQVTM, CDR2 ANQGSEA, per germline. The CDR3 contains 13 residues. In nucleotides, the CDR3 is TGCAGCGTTGAAGGGGGGCGAGGCCATGGCTACACCTTC. It is translated as CSVEGGRGHGYTF.

This clonotype was counted ten times or more. J is TRBJ2-5 and V is TRBV11-2; no clear D. Trimming left V 5 bases short and J 6 bases short, with 10 bases between. The CDR3 is 12 amino acids. Germline V gene data show CDR1 as SGHAT and CDR2 as FQNNGV. The DNA for the CDR3 is TGTGCCAGCAGCCCGTACTCCAAGACCCAGTACTTC. It codes for CASSPYSKTQYF.

This clonotype was counted many times. V usage is TRBV29-1 and J usage is TRBJ1-2; tentatively, D is TRBD1 (5 bases). V was clipped by 2 bases and J by 6 bases, with 7 bases between them. Germline values: CDR1 SQVTM, CDR2 ANQGSEA. The CDR3 runs 11 residues. CDR3 coding DNA: TGCAGCGTTGAATGGGGGGATGGCTACACCTTC. As protein: CSVEWGDGYTF.

The genes are TRBV20-1 and TRBJ1-4, with TRBD1 matching over 10 bases. Germline CDR1 and CDR2: DFQATT and SNEGSKA (reference sequence). J gave up 7 bases and V 2 bases, and 13 bases lay outside the gene matches. The CDR3 runs 17 residues. DNA for the CDR3: TGCAGTGCTAGACAATTTGCGGGACAGGGGAATGGTGAAAAACTGTTTTTT. Translating it yields CSARQFAGQGNGEKLFF.